This T cell receptor (beta chain) was obtained from a study of OX40 agonist ivuxolimab in advanced cancers. The method was immunoSEQ multiplex PCR; TCRdb's version includes in-frame clones alone and lacks a portion of them. The sample carries over 25,000 clones, approximately 78% recorded once. Germline assignment: CDR1 WNHNN and CDR2 SYGVQD (reference sequence). Trimming stripped 8 bases from V and 4 bases from J, with 18 bases between. The CDR3 contains 14 residues. This specimen consisted of CD4+ or CD8+ T cells sorted from blood, obtained in a trial of the OX40 agonist ivuxolimab. The V call is TRBV10-1, the J call TRBJ2-7; D might be TRBD1 (6 bases). The clonotype was recovered from an adult with an advanced solid tumor such as melanoma, head and neck, liver or kidney cancer. The CDR3 coding sequence is TGCGCCAGCTCCTCCCGAGACAGGCAATACGAGCAGTACTTC. Its translation: CASSSRDRQYEQYF.